The next 7 T cell receptor beta chains were all read from a single sample in a study of shared clonotypes between healthy human individuals. Naive CD8 cells lacked CD45RO, underwent positive selection for CCR7 and left out terminally differentiated effector memory CD45RA+ cells. Clones were read by immunoSEQ multiplex PCR, and TCRdb kept only the in-frame ones, dropping some. The sample lists approximately 740,000 clones; 90% to 95% were seen once. The sample taken for sequencing was naive CD8+ T cells sorted from blood. These receptors all stem from a young man in good health.

This chain connects TRBV19 to TRBJ2-7; the match to TRBD2 covers 9 bases. Germline V gene sequence: CDR1 LNHDA, CDR2 SQIVND (reference sequence). V dropped 4 bases and J dropped 7; count of bases not matched to a gene: 8. This CDR3 spans 14 amino acids. The CDR3 DNA is TGTGCCAGTAGTACCGCGGGAGGGCCTCGGGAGCAGTACTTC. Its translation is CASSTAGGPREQYF.

This clone was seen only once. Other DNA sequences of this sample code for an identical CDR3. The CDR3 nucleotides read TGTGCCAGCAGCGTAGATGGGCGGACTTACGAGCAGTACTTC. The encoded protein is CASSVDGRTYEQYF. The J gene is TRBJ2-7, the V gene TRBV9, with D possibly being TRBD2 (5 bases). Trimming removed 0 bases from V and 4 bases from J, with 11 bases in between. CDR3 size: 14 residues. The V gene's germline CDR1 is SGDLS and CDR2 YYNGEE.

The genes are TRBV7-9 and TRBJ2-5, with D hard to call. Germline-derived CDR1 and CDR2 are SEHNR and FQNEAQ (reference sequence). V dropped 3 bases and J dropped 2 bases, with 22 bases sitting between them. The CDR3 consists of 18 residues. The CDR3 coding sequence is TGTGCCAGCAGCTTTCTTCCCCGACATGGGCCAGTACAAGAGACCCAGTACTTC. Residues: CASSFLPRHGPVQETQYF.

This clone was detected a few times. V and J are TRBV2 and TRBJ2-7; D might be TRBD1 (6 bases). The CDR3 totals 13 residues. The germline gives CDR1 SNHLY, CDR2 FYNNEI. The ends were cut back, 3 bases at V and 5 bases at J, with 11 bases in the middle. The CDR3 reads CASSDQGNHEQYF. Here the CDR3 DNA reads TGTGCCAGCAGTGACCAGGGGAACCACGAGCAGTACTTC.

On this clone itself: Additional DNA sequences in this sample encode the identical CDR3. This chain joins TRBV11-2 and TRBJ2-7; TRBD2 matches at 9 bases. Germline CDR1 is SGHAT and CDR2 is FQNNGV. With 0 bases clipped from V and 2 bases from J, the junction kept 2 bases outside the gene matches. This CDR3 has 15 residues. The CDR3 coding sequence is TGTGCCAGCAGCTTAGAATTAGCGGGGGCCTACGAGCAGTACTTC. It translates to CASSLELAGAYEQYF. Filled out from reference TRBV11-2 and TRBJ2-7, the complete variable domain reads EAGVAQSPRYKIIEKRQSVAFWCNPISGHATLYWYQQILGQGPKLLIQFQNNGVVDDSQLPKDRFSAERLKGVDSTLKIQPAKLEDSAVYLCASSLELAGAYEQYFGPGTRLTVT.

The genes are TRBV11-3 and TRBJ2-7; D remains ambiguous. The germline gives CDR1 SGHNT, CDR2 YENEEA. V was trimmed by 4 bases and J by 0 bases, leaving 4 bases between them. The CDR3 totals 12 residues. CDR3 coding DNA: TGTGCCAGCAGCTATGACTCCTACGAGCAGTACTTC. Encoded protein: CASSYDSYEQYF.

This chain connects TRBV21-1 to TRBJ2-7; the D call in the table, TRBD1, was not verified against the DNA. TRBV21-1 is marked as a pseudogene. CDR3 length: 15 amino acids. The CDR3 protein is CASSRQDSVSYEQYF. CDR3 nucleotides: TGTGCCAGCAGCAGACAGGACAGCGTATCCTACGAGCAGTACTTC.